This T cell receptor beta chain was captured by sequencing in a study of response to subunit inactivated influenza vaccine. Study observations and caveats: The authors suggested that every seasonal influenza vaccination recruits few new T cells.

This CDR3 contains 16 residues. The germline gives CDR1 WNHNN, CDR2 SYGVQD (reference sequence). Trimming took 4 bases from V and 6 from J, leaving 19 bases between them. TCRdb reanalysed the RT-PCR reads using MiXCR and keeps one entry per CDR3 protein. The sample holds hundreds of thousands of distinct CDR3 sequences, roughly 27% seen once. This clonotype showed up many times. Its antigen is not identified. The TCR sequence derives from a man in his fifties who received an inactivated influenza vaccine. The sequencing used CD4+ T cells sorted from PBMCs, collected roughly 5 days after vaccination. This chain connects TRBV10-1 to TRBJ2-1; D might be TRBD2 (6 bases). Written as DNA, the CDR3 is TGCGCCAGCAGTGCAACTTTATACACTAGCATCAATGAGCAGTTCTTC. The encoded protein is CASSATLYTSINEQFF.